The entry that follows covers one TCR beta chain sequence. Its antigen remains unidentified. This table comes from immunoSEQ multiplex PCR, and its TCRdb copy is limited to in-frame clones, with some not included. Here the sample spans over 85,000 clones, approximately 93% being singletons. This record belongs to a study of Tregs in tolerant kidney transplant recipients. Overall study findings and caveats: Biological reproducibility was not directly addressed in this study. Nucleotide sequences could not be compared across some patients' samples due to primer changes.

This sequence was found in a human donor who received a combined kidney and bone marrow transplant. The material was CD4+ T cells from blood, obtained before the transplant.

The CDR3 sequence is CAISGLGHSGANVLTF. In DNA, the CDR3 is TGTGCCATCAGTGGTTTGGGCCACTCTGGGGCCAACGTCCTGACTTTC. The gene calls are TRBV10-3 and TRBJ2-6; D is undetermined. Germline CDR1 and CDR2: ENHRY and SYGVKD. The CDR3 extends over 16 amino acids. The V and J ends lost 4 bases and 0 bases respectively, with 10 bases between them.